This record covers a single T cell receptor (beta chain). What it binds is unknown. Mismatch with germline at one junction end may stem from a read error. The data stem from a study of T cells in Graves' hyperthyroidism and ophthalmopathy. Points from the study as a whole: Ophthalmopathy was distinguished from stable hyperthyroidism by 13 V-J signatures.

The CDR3 runs to 15 residues. Germline-derived CDR1 and CDR2 are SNHLY and FYNNEI. Researchers took RNA transcripts and amplified the TCR beta CDR3 regions from them. The TCR CDR3 first-round RT-PCR relied on the HTBI primer set. One entry per CDR3 protein, called by TCRdb with MiXCR from the multiplex PCR reads. Of under 750,000 distinct CDR3 sequences in the sample, roughly 20% were seen once. The material sequenced was blood. The rearrangement links TRBV2 to TRBJ1-1; perhaps TRBD1 as D (5 bases). The source is a woman in her forties or fifties with Graves' hyperthyroidism that later progressed to Graves' ophthalmopathy. In nucleotides, the CDR3 is TGTGCCAGCAGTGAATTGGGGGGGACGAACATTGAAGCTTTCTTT. This codes for CASSELGGTNIEAFF.